This TCR beta chain comes out of a study of identifying expanded T cells in peripheral blood. Some clones are missing from TCRdb's copy, which holds only in-frame ones; the method was immunoSEQ multiplex PCR. The data hold around 100,000 clones, with more than 70% observed a single time. Germline CDR1 is SGHNT and CDR2 is YYREEE (reference sequence). Trimming pared 4 bases from V and 1 base from J, leaving 6 bases between. The CDR3 consists of 13 residues. Input material: blood. This TCR was recovered from a person between 18 and 69 years old in good health. The chain has TRBV5-4 and TRBJ2-1; D unresolved. CDR3 region: CASSLWSYNEQFF. DNA for the CDR3: TGTGCCAGCAGCCTCTGGTCCTACAATGAGCAGTTCTTC.